These 24 T cell receptor beta chains were sequenced from one sample in a study of identical twins. TCRdb re-derived calls from the 5' RACE reads in MiXCR, one entry per CDR3 protein. This table has over 600,000 distinct CDR3 sequences, about 20% appearing once. The same specimen was also included in a second study, on T cells expressing NK-cell markers.

Sequencing was done on a sample of PBMCs. The receptors were gathered from a woman between 18 and 29 years old in good health.

This clonotype was counted a few times. V gene TRBV12-3 or TRBV12-4 combines with J gene TRBJ2-2; the match to TRBD1 covers 9 bases. The CDR3 runs 16 residues. Unmatched junction bases numbered 12, after V lost 6 bases and J lost 7 bases. CDR3 bases: TGTGCCAGCAGAATGCCCCAAGACAGGGGGGTCGGGGAGCTGTTTTTT. Amino acids: CASRMPQDRGVGELFF.

CDR3 sequence: CASRNLAGGPRLGSYNEQFF. CDR3 DNA: TGTGCCAGCAGGAACTTAGCGGGAGGGCCGAGGTTGGGCTCCTACAATGAGCAGTTCTTC. The V and J genes are TRBV27 and TRBJ2-1; 11 bases line up with TRBD2. This CDR3 contains 20 residues. The germline CDR1 and CDR2 sequences are MNHEY and SMNVEV (reference sequence). The junction had 16 bases not matched to a gene; V was cut back by 6 bases and J by 0 bases.

This clonotype has a handful of counts. The chain joins TRBV20-1 to TRBJ2-1; no definite D call. The CDR3 runs 15 residues. CDR1 DFQATT and CDR2 SNEGSKA come from the germline V gene (reference sequence). V was clipped by 5 bases and J by 10 bases, with 24 bases between them. Written as DNA, the CDR3 is TGCAGTGCTTCCGCCGCCGTAGTAGGCTTGTGGGAGCAGTTCTTC. It yields the protein CSASAAVVGLWEQFF.

This clonotype was detected only a few times. The J gene is TRBJ2-3, the V gene TRBV20-1; D is tentatively TRBD1 or TRBD2 (5 bases each). The CDR3 spans 15 residues. Trimming took 6 bases from V and 4 from J, leaving 20 bases between them. The germline gives CDR1 DFQATT, CDR2 SNEGSKA (reference sequence). The CDR3 DNA reads as TGCAGTGCCCTCCGGGGTGGGAGAGGGGCAGATACGCAGTATTTT. As protein: CSALRGGRGADTQYF.

In its sample, this clonotype was seen a few times. The gene calls are TRBV10-2 and TRBJ2-1; tentatively, D is TRBD1 (5 bases). V lost 0 bases, J lost 8 bases, and 14 bases lay in between. The germline CDR1 and CDR2 sequences are WSHSY and SAAADI. The CDR3 has 15 residues. In nucleotides, the CDR3 is TGCGCCAGCAGTGAGTCTTTGGGCAGGGTATATGAGCAGTTCTTC. It codes for CASSESLGRVYEQFF.

The CDR3 protein is CSARVTSGRAVEQYF. For the CDR3, the DNA is TGCAGTGCTAGAGTTACTAGCGGGAGGGCCGTCGAGCAGTACTTC. The chain joins TRBV20-1 to TRBJ2-7; 13 positions agree with TRBD2. The length of the CDR3 is 15 residues. Losses at the gene ends were 1 base for V and 6 bases for J; bases not matched to a gene: 6. Germline V lookup: CDR1 DFQATT, CDR2 SNEGSKA (reference sequence).

This clonotype was found a few times. The V and J genes are TRBV6-1 and TRBJ2-7, with 8 bases that match TRBD1. The CDR3 length is 15 residues. Trimming at V came to 6 bases and at J to 2 bases, leaving 9 bases not matched to a gene. Germline CDR1 reads MNHNS; CDR2 reads SASEGT. The CDR3 region has the DNA TGTGCCAGCAGCCAAGACAGGGGCTCAACCTACGAGCAGTACTTC. Translation: CASSQDRGSTYEQYF.

This clonotype was found a few times. V and J are TRBV5-5 and TRBJ2-7; D possibly uses TRBD1 or TRBD2 (7 bases each). The germline V and J ends were trimmed by 0 bases and 7 bases, with 17 bases remaining between them. Germline assignment: CDR1 SGHKS and CDR2 YYEKEE (reference sequence). CDR3 length: 15 residues. CDR3 amino acids: CASSLATGWEGEQYF. For the CDR3, the DNA is TGTGCCAGCAGCTTGGCGACAGGGTGGGAGGGGGAGCAGTACTTC.

This clonotype showed up just a few times. This chain links TRBV5-1 with TRBJ1-3, with unresolved D. V lost 4 bases and J lost 0, with 11 bases in between. Germline loops: CDR1 SGHRS, CDR2 YFSETQ. CDR3 length equals 15 residues. CDR3 residues: CASSPDVGSGNTIYF. CDR3 coding DNA: TGCGCCAGCAGCCCGGACGTTGGCTCTGGAAACACCATATATTTT.

The chain has TRBV5-1 and TRBJ2-1; D is ambiguous. Germline CDR1 reads SGHRS; CDR2 reads YFSETQ. The CDR3 has 16 amino acids. V lost 4 bases to trimming and J lost 0 bases, with 14 bases between them. The CDR3, as DNA: TGCGCCAGCAGCCGCGGTTGGTCTAGCTCCTACAATGAGCAGTTCTTC. Amino acids: CASSRGWSSSYNEQFF.

V usage is TRBV13 and J usage is TRBJ1-1; 7 bases fit TRBD1. There are 12 residues in the CDR3. From germline, CDR1 is PRHDT and CDR2 FYEKMQ (reference sequence). V lost 5 bases, J lost 7 bases, and 4 bases stayed unmatched. DNA of the CDR3: TGTGCCAGCAGCCCAGGGGGGATTGAAGCTTTCTTT. Amino acid sequence: CASSPGGIEAFF.

This clonotype was found a few times. The chain carries TRBV12-3 or TRBV12-4 and TRBJ2-1, with 7 bases matching TRBD2. The CDR3 runs 16 residues. Trimming removed 7 bases from V and 10 bases from J; junction bases left unmatched: 19. CDR3 bases: TGTGCCAGCACCCTAGGGGTGGCTAGCGGAACTTCCGAGCAGTTCTTC. It codes for CASTLGVASGTSEQFF.

This sequence joins TRBV12-3 or TRBV12-4 and TRBJ2-2; D not resolved. Deletions cut 5 bases from V and 6 bases from J, with 4 bases between. The CDR3 has 11 residues. The CDR3 nucleotides are TGTGCCAGCAGTACTGCCGGGGAGCTGTTTTTT. Amino acid sequence: CASSTAGELFF.

The sample holds a few counts of this clonotype. The J gene is TRBJ2-5, the V gene TRBV20-1; D is ambiguous. CDR1 is DFQATT, CDR2 SNEGSKA, per germline (reference sequence). The CDR3 contains 14 residues. The V end was cut by 6 bases, the J end by 3 bases, with 17 bases between. The CDR3 spells CSAQRGGPKETQYF. CDR3 bases: TGCAGTGCCCAGCGTGGTGGTCCGAAAGAGACCCAGTACTTC.

In its sample, this clonotype was seen once. The V gene is TRBV5-1, the J gene TRBJ2-7; D is perhaps TRBD1 or TRBD2 (6 bases each). The CDR3 is made up of 15 amino acids. Germline V lookup: CDR1 SGHRS, CDR2 YFSETQ. Trimming shortened V by 2 bases and J by 8 bases, and 20 bases separated the two germline ends. The CDR3 is CASSLRTGAPKQQYF. The DNA of the CDR3 is TGCGCCAGCAGCTTACGAACGGGGGCCCCTAAACAGCAGTACTTC.

CDR3 nucleotide sequence: TGTGCCAGCAGCGTTCAGACTAGTCCCGTTTACAATGAGCAGTTCTTC. It translates to CASSVQTSPVYNEQFF. The rearrangement uses TRBV7-2 and TRBJ2-1; possibly TRBD2 for D (6 bases). This CDR3 contains 16 residues. Germline CDR1 is SGHTA and CDR2 is FQGNSA. Trimming cost V 5 bases and J 4 bases, with 18 bases left between them.

This clonotype came up a few times. This rearrangement joins TRBV12-3 or TRBV12-4 to TRBJ2-7, with D possibly matching TRBD2 (5 bases). The CDR3 sequence is 15 residues long. With 6 bases removed from V and 5 bases from J, the gap between germline ends came to 20 bases. CDR3 sequence (DNA): TGTGCCAGCAGCCCTCGGGTCGGGGTACTTGACGAGCAGTACTTC. Encoded protein: CASSPRVGVLDEQYF.

This clonotype was seen only a few times. The V gene is TRBV9, the J gene TRBJ2-1, with 11 bases lining up with TRBD2. V gave up 4 bases and J gave up 0 bases; unmatched junction bases: 12. Germline assignment: CDR1 SGDLS and CDR2 YYNGEE. The CDR3 consists of 19 residues. CDR3 protein: CASSSGVGLAGGSYNEQFF. In DNA, the CDR3 is TGTGCCAGCAGCTCAGGGGTAGGACTAGCGGGCGGCTCCTACAATGAGCAGTTCTTC. Drawing the rest from reference TRBV9 and TRBJ2-1, the complete variable domain is DSGVTQTPKHLITATGQRVTLRCSPRSGDLSVYWYQQSLDQGLQFLIQYYNGEERAKGNILERFSAQQFPDLHSELNLSSLELGDSALYFCASSSGVGLAGGSYNEQFFGPGTRLTVL.

This clonotype showed up just a few times. The chain recombines TRBV5-4 with TRBJ2-3, with TRBD2 identical over 11 bases. CDR3 length: 17 residues. V was pared by 4 bases and J by 2 bases, with 9 bases of the junction left unmatched. Per germline, CDR1 SGHNT and CDR2 YYREEE (reference sequence). The CDR3 sequence is CASSPPTSGSFTDTQYF. The CDR3 bases are TGTGCCAGCAGCCCACCCACTAGCGGGAGTTTCACAGATACGCAGTATTTT.

This clonotype came up a few times. The chain uses TRBV20-1 and TRBJ2-7; possible D gene TRBD1, 6 bases. Germline CDR1 DFQATT, CDR2 SNEGSKA (reference sequence). V shed 3 bases and J shed 9 bases, with 21 bases lying between them. This CDR3 contains 14 residues. The CDR3 DNA reads TGCAGTGCTAGTTCGCGGGCAGGGGTTTTAGCGCAGTACTTC. It codes for CSASSRAGVLAQYF.

The CDR3 loop is CAIPTGFVETQYF. The CDR3 bases are TGTGCCATTCCCACAGGGTTCGTAGAGACCCAGTACTTC. V and J are TRBV10-3 and TRBJ2-5, with a weak D call TRBD1 (6 bases). Germline V gene lookup returns CDR1 ENHRY and CDR2 SYGVKD. The V end was cut by 9 bases, the J end by 4 bases, with 15 bases between. The CDR3 runs 13 residues.

A few counts support this clonotype. The chain links TRBV12-3 or TRBV12-4 to TRBJ2-1; unclear D gene. The CDR3 loop spans 12 amino acids. V dropped 6 bases and J dropped 5 bases, with 8 bases sitting between them. The DNA for the CDR3 is TGTGCCAGCAGGCCCCGGGACAATGAGCAGTTCTTC. This encodes CASRPRDNEQFF.

This sequence joins TRBV25-1 and TRBJ2-7; weak D call: TRBD2 (5 bases). Germline CDR1 is MGHDK and CDR2 is SYGVNS. Trimming shortened V by 3 bases and J by 3 bases, and 18 bases separated the two germline ends. The CDR3 length is 16 residues. CDR3 residues: CASSELSASQFYEQYF. CDR3 nucleotides: TGTGCCAGCAGTGAGTTATCGGCTAGCCAGTTCTACGAGCAGTACTTC.

This rearrangement joins TRBV5-1 to TRBJ2-3; no definite D call. This CDR3 has 15 residues. V lost 5 bases to trimming and J lost 0 bases, with 13 bases between them. Germline lookup yields CDR1 SGHRS and CDR2 YFSETQ. CDR3 region: CASRVESDSTDTQYF. CDR3 DNA sequence: TGCGCCAGCAGAGTCGAGAGTGATAGCACAGATACGCAGTATTTT.